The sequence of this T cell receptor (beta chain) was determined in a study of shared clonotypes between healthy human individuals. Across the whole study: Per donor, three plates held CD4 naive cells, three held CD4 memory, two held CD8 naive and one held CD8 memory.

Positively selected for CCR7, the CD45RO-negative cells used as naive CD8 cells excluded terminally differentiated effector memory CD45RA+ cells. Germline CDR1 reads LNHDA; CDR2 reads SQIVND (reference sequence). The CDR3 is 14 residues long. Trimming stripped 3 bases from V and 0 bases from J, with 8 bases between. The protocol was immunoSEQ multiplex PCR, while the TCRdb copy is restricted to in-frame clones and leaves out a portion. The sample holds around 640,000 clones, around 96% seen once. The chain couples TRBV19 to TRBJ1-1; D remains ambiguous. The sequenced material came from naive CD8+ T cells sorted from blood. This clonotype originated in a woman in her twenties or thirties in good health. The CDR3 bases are TGTGCCAGTAGTATCCCCCGGTTGAACACTGAAGCTTTCTTT. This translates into CASSIPRLNTEAFF. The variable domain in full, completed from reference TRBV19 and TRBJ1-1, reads DGGITQSPKYLFRKEGQNVTLSCEQNLNHDAMYWYRQDPGQGLRLIYYSQIVNDFQKGDIAEGYSVSREKKESFPLTVTSAQKNPTAFYLCASSIPRLNTEAFFGQGTRLTVV.